This T cell receptor (beta chain) was identified during a study of tumor-infiltrating lymphocytes in primary liver carcinoma. Study-level background: Participating patients were men and women between 30 and 69 years old. Recorded tumor stage was T1-T3 N0M0, with diameters of about 4 to 11 cm. The number of productive TCRbeta reads per sample ranged from roughly 3.65 to 7.5 million and was similar across tissue types. Broader study findings: Reduced overlap was seen in tumor-adjacent and tumor-blood pairs versus tumor region pairs.

Unsorted bulk tissue (about 18-32 mg) underwent RNA and DNA co-extraction. The CDR3 totals 17 residues. CDR1 SGHVS and CDR2 FQNEAQ come from the germline V gene. TCR beta cDNA was reverse-transcribed from roughly 520 ng of total RNA. The reaction used a constant-region primer and ProtoScript II reverse transcriptase. A slightly modified ARM-PCR protocol with three nested multiplex PCR rounds produced these TCR beta libraries. Researchers ran the first two PCR rounds for roughly 11 cycles each with TRBV1-TRBV30 forward primers and a C-beta reverse primer. TCRdb used MiXCR to reprocess the multiplex PCR reads, holding one entry per CDR3 protein. The table lists 100,000 or so distinct CDR3 sequences, around two thirds of them singletons. Notes on this clonotype: Its antigen is undetermined. An end of the junction differs from the germline gene, which may be a read error.

V gene TRBV7-8 combines with J gene TRBJ2-7; 10 nucleotides match TRBD1. The clonotype originates from a woman aged 55-69 years with primary liver carcinoma and hepatitis B virus infection. The material sequenced was liver tumor tissue from sampling region 2. Regarding subset: tumor region T2, inferior pole. The chain's CDR3 is CANSSEYAGTGVHKQYF. The DNA for the CDR3 is TGTGCCAACAGCTCAGAATACGCGGGGACAGGGGTCCACAAGCAGTACTTC.